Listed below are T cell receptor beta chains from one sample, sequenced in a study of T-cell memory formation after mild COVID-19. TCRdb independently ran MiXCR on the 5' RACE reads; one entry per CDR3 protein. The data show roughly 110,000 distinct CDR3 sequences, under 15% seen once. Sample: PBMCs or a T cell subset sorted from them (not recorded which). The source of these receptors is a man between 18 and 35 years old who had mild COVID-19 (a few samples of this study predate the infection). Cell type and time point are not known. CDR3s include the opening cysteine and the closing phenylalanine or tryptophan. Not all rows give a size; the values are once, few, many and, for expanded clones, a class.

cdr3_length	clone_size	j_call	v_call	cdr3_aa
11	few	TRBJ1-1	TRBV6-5	CASGRNTEAFF
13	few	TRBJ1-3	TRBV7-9	CASSLRGENTIYF
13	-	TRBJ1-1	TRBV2	CASSRGEATEAFF
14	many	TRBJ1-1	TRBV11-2	CASSFFSSNTEAFF
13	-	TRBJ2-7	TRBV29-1	CSVEEGASGEQYF
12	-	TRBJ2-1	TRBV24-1	CATSEGYNEQFF
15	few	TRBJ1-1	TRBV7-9	CASSAYREGPTEAFF
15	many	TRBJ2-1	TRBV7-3	CASSFLESSYNEQFF
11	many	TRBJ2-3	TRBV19	CASSPGLDLYF
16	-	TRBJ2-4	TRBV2	CASGYLGQDPKNIQYF
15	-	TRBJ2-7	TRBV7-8	CASSLIRDSSYEQYF
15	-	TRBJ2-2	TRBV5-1	CASSAGTGGFGELFF
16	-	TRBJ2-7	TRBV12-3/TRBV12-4	CASSFRFGGEAYEQYF
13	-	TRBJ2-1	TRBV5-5	CASSLERASEQFF
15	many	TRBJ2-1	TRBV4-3	CASSQDTSVHNEQFF
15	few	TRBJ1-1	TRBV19	CASIGQGAWNTEAFF
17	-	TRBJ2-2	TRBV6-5	CASSYASGGVHTGELFF
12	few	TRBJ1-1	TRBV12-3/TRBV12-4	CASSLSLTEAFF
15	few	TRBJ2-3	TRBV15	CATSRLRGSSDTQYF
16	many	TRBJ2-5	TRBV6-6	CASSSWGREDKETQYF
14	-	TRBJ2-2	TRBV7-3	CASSGQGNTGELFF
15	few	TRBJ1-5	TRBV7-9	CASSLGDREWDPQHF
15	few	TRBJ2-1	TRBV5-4	CASSFGDYGSDEQFF
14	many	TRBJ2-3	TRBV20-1	CSARVPGSTDTQYF
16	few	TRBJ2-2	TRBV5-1	CASRLGAGQITGELFF
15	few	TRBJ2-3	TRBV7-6	CASRRTANWADTQYF
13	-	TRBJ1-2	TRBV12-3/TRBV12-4	CASRKGAAYGYTF
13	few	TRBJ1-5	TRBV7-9	CASSRGSNQPQHF